The 8 T cell receptor beta chains below all came from one sample that was sequenced in a study of blood T cell repertoires in COVID-19. Sequencing used immunoSEQ multiplex PCR; TCRdb keeps in-frame clones, though not all of them. The sample lists about 100,000 clones; more than 65% were seen once. Material for sequencing was peripheral blood. These TCRs come from a man between 70 and 80 years old with active or convalescent COVID-19.

The chain couples TRBV5-6 to TRBJ2-3; 10 bases match TRBD2. The CDR3 has 18 amino acids. J was trimmed by 3 bases and V by 5 bases; bases with no gene match: 15. Germline-derived CDR1 and CDR2 are SGHDT and YYEEEE. The CDR3 DNA reads TGTGCCAGCAGTTTTTACGGCGTAACTAGCGGGGATACAGATACGCAGTATTTT. This codes for CASSFYGVTSGDTDTQYF.

This clone was counted a single time. The V and J genes are TRBV24-1 and TRBJ2-1; 8 bases match TRBD2. Losses at the gene ends were 3 bases for V and 7 bases for J; bases not matched to a gene: 16. This CDR3 comprises 18 residues. Germline V gene data show CDR1 as KGHDR and CDR2 as SFDVKD. CDR3 in DNA: TGTGCCACCAGTGATCCAAAAGGGCGAGCGGGAGTTATAAATGAGCAGTTCTTC. Its protein product is CATSDPKGRAGVINEQFF.

The chain carries TRBV6-1 and TRBJ1-2, with D hard to call. This CDR3 comprises 12 residues. Germline loops: CDR1 MNHNS, CDR2 SASEGT. V was clipped by 2 bases and J by 7 bases, with 8 bases between them. In DNA, the CDR3 is TGTGCCAGCAGTGAAATTGTCGGTGGCTACACCTTC. It codes for CASSEIVGGYTF.

The chain combines TRBV5-1 with TRBJ2-3, with 13 bases aligning to TRBD2. Germline CDR1 and CDR2: SGHRS and YFSETQ. V gave up 3 bases and J gave up 2 bases; unmatched junction bases: 12. The CDR3 runs to 19 residues. CDR3 residues: CASSSGRTSGGAITDTQYF. The CDR3 bases are TGCGCCAGCAGCTCAGGGAGGACTAGCGGGGGAGCCATCACAGATACGCAGTATTTT.

A single count supports this clone. This chain connects TRBV5-4 to TRBJ2-5; 13 positions agree with TRBD2. The junction had 8 bases not matched to a gene; V was cut back by 4 bases and J by 5 bases. The germline V gene has CDR1 SGHNT and CDR2 YYREEE (reference sequence). This CDR3 has 16 amino acids. CDR3 nucleotides: TGTGCCAGCAGCCTTCGGACTAGCGGGAGTGGGGAGACCCAGTACTTC. It is translated as CASSLRTSGSGETQYF.

V gene TRBV4-3 combines with J gene TRBJ1-4; 7 bases map to TRBD1. With 0 bases clipped from V and 5 bases from J, the junction kept 9 bases outside the gene matches. This CDR3 has 17 amino acids. In germline, CDR1 is LGHNA, CDR2 YSLEER. Here the CDR3 DNA reads TGCGCCAGCAGCCAAGAGAAGAGTCACAGGGGAAATGAAAAACTGTTTTTT. The encoded protein is CASSQEKSHRGNEKLFF.

The chain employs TRBV27 and TRBJ2-7; 9 bases map to TRBD2. V dropped 8 bases and J dropped 0; count of bases not matched to a gene: 8. The CDR3 has 15 amino acids. Germline V CDR1 and CDR2: MNHEY, SMNVEV (reference sequence). The CDR3 bases are TGTGCCAGCCGTAAAGCGGGGGGCAACTCCTACGAGCAGTACTTC. Protein: CASRKAGGNSYEQYF.

The rearrangement uses TRBV6-5 and TRBJ1-4, with D unclear. This CDR3 has 14 amino acids. V was cut by 3 bases and J by 0 bases, with 5 bases left in between. Germline-derived CDR1 and CDR2 are MNHEY and SVGAGI. CDR3 bases: TGTGCCAGCAGTTATAGATCAACTAATGAAAAACTGTTTTTT. Its protein is CASSYRSTNEKLFF.